This passage covers 26 T cell receptor beta chains from one sample sequenced in a study of shared clonotypes between healthy human individuals (TCRdb year 2020). The library was produced with the immunoSEQ multiplex PCR assay. This is the immuneACCESS table as TCRdb keeps it, with only in-frame sequences that have V and J called. A part of the clones is gone; compared with another copy, unresolved V genes explain less than half, and the rest is unexplained. The sample table shows approximately 1,500,000 clones, and more than 95% are seen once. The ten largest clones add up to roughly 1.2% of the sample. The sequencing sample was made of naive CD4+ T cells sorted from blood. The cell subset or site label for this specimen denotes: CD45RA+ positively selected. The receptor source for this set is a man younger than 40 in good health.

A single count supports this clone. The rearrangement uses TRBV19 and TRBJ2-3; weak D call: TRBD2 (5 bases). V was trimmed by 7 bases and J by 2 bases, leaving 13 bases between them. This CDR3 spans 14 amino acids. Germline values: CDR1 LNHDA, CDR2 SQIVND (reference sequence). CDR3 DNA: TGTGCCAGTACCTCGGGGTTCCCCACAGATACGCAGTATTTT. Translated: CASTSGFPTDTQYF.

The V and J genes are TRBV11-2 and TRBJ1-1; D is ambiguous. Between the trimmed V and J ends, which lost 2 bases and 1 base, there was a span of 17 bases. The CDR3 runs to 17 residues. CDR1 and CDR2 from the germline V gene are SGHAT and FQNNGV. CDR3 residues: CASSLIPRRFQNTEAFF. The CDR3 region has the DNA TGTGCCAGCAGCTTAATCCCCCGACGGTTTCAGAACACTGAAGCTTTCTTT.

The chain couples TRBV9 to TRBJ1-3, with D uncertain. The CDR3 is 17 amino acids. V lost 2 bases and J 3 bases, leaving 18 bases between the germline ends. Germline CDR1 SGDLS, CDR2 YYNGEE. The DNA of the CDR3 is TGTGCCAGCAGCGTTGGTACATTCCTTGGGCTTGGAAACACCATATATTTT. This translates into CASSVGTFLGLGNTIYF.

The chain uses TRBV5-1 and TRBJ1-1, with D possibly matching TRBD1 (5 bases). This CDR3 region has 16 residues. CDR1 and CDR2 from the germline V gene are SGHRS and YFSETQ. Deletions cut 0 bases from V and 0 bases from J, with 12 bases between. The CDR3 loop is CASSLEGPALNTEAFF. In DNA form, the CDR3 reads TGCGCCAGCAGCTTGGAGGGGCCCGCTTTGAACACTGAAGCTTTCTTT.

This chain uses TRBV29-1 with TRBJ2-7; D is perhaps TRBD1 or TRBD2 (5 bases each). Trimming removed 5 bases at V and 4 bases at J, with 9 bases between. This CDR3 is built from 11 residues. Per the germline V gene, CDR1 is SQVTM and CDR2 is ANQGSEA. CDR3 sequence reads: CSVWDVYEQYF. The CDR3 nucleotides are TGCAGCGTTTGGGACGTTTACGAGCAGTACTTC.

This chain uses TRBV10-2 with TRBJ2-7; 7 nucleotides align to TRBD1. With 2 bases clipped from V and 5 bases from J, the junction kept 3 bases outside the gene matches. Germline CDR1 reads WSHSY; CDR2 reads SAAADI. The CDR3 spans 13 residues. This CDR3 reads CASSEPGQDEQYF. CDR3 nucleotide sequence: TGCGCCAGCAGTGAGCCCGGACAGGACGAGCAGTACTTC.

The V gene is TRBV2, the J gene TRBJ2-1; 9 bases align to TRBD2. The germline V gene has CDR1 SNHLY and CDR2 FYNNEI. The V segment lost 7 bases and the J segment 5 bases; nucleotides outside the gene matches: 6. The CDR3 is made up of 14 amino acids. CDR3 amino acids: CASKRLAVNNEQFF. In DNA, the CDR3 is TGTGCCAGCAAGAGACTAGCGGTGAACAATGAGCAGTTCTTC.

The V and J genes are TRBV9 and TRBJ2-5; perhaps D is TRBD1 or TRBD2 (5 bases each). Trimming cost V 8 bases and J 5 bases, with 13 bases left between them. This CDR3 has 12 amino acids. The germline V gene has CDR1 SGDLS and CDR2 YYNGEE. The CDR3 DNA reads TGTGCCAGTCCCCCAGAGGGGGAGACCCAGTACTTC. The encoded protein is CASPPEGETQYF. Filled out from reference TRBV9 and TRBJ2-5, the complete variable domain reads DSGVTQTPKHLITATGQRVTLRCSPRSGDLSVYWYQQSLDQGLQFLIQYYNGEERAKGNILERFSAQQFPDLHSELNLSSLELGDSALYFCASPPEGETQYFGPGTRLLVL.

The V call is TRBV6-6, the J call TRBJ2-7; no clear D gene. Germline V gene data show CDR1 as MNHNY and CDR2 as SVGAGI (reference sequence). This CDR3 contains 14 residues. V lost 2 bases and J lost 2, with 10 bases in between. In DNA, the CDR3 is TGTGCCAGCAGTTACGGGGTTCCCACCTACGAGCAGTACTTC. It encodes CASSYGVPTYEQYF.

V gene TRBV9 combines with J gene TRBJ1-5, with 7 bases that match TRBD1. V lost 4 bases, J lost 9 bases, and 10 bases stayed unmatched. The length of the CDR3 is 14 residues. The germline gives CDR1 SGDLS, CDR2 YYNGEE. The CDR3 nucleotides read TGTGCCAGCAGCACGACAGGTCAGGGGGGGCCCCAGCATTTT. As protein: CASSTTGQGGPQHF. The entire variable domain, with the rest obtained from reference TRBV9 and TRBJ1-5, is as follows: DSGVTQTPKHLITATGQRVTLRCSPRSGDLSVYWYQQSLDQGLQFLIQYYNGEERAKGNILERFSAQQFPDLHSELNLSSLELGDSALYFCASSTTGQGGPQHFGDGTRLSIL.

The chain carries TRBV6-6 and TRBJ2-7; no reliable D call. V lost 0 bases, J lost 6 bases, and 9 bases lay in between. The CDR3 loop spans 13 amino acids. Per germline, CDR1 MNHNY and CDR2 SVGAGI (reference sequence). DNA for the CDR3: TGTGCCAGCAGTTACTCCGCATGGGGCGAGCAGTACTTC. As protein: CASSYSAWGEQYF.

Of note for this clone: The sample contains more than one DNA sequence encoding this CDR3. The V gene is TRBV18, the J gene TRBJ2-3; no reliable D call. The CDR3 sequence is 11 residues long. Germline V gene lookup returns CDR1 KGHSH and CDR2 LQKENI. V lost 6 bases, J lost 2 bases, and 3 bases lay in between. The CDR3 here is CASSLTDTQYF. DNA for the CDR3: TGTGCCAGCTCCCTCACAGATACGCAGTATTTT.

This chain links TRBV5-1 with TRBJ2-7; 9 nucleotides match TRBD1. This CDR3 comprises 13 residues. Germline CDR1 SGHRS, CDR2 YFSETQ. V gave up 2 bases and J gave up 5 bases; unmatched junction bases: 2. Written as DNA, the CDR3 is TGCGCCAGCAGCTTCAGGACAGGGGACGAGCAGTACTTC. As protein: CASSFRTGDEQYF. The full variable domain, completed using reference TRBV5-1 and TRBJ2-7, is KAGVTQTPRYLIKTRGQQVTLSCSPISGHRSVSWYQQTPGQGLQFLFEYFSETQRNKGNFPGRFSGRQFSNSRSEMNVSTLELGDSALYLCASSFRTGDEQYFGPGTRLTVT.

This rearrangement joins TRBV10-2 to TRBJ2-2, with 12 positions matching TRBD2. The CDR3 runs 17 residues. Germline CDR1 WSHSY, CDR2 SAAADI. The V and J ends lost 4 bases and 1 base, in that order; junction bases with no gene match: 4. In DNA form, the CDR3 reads TGCGCCAGCAGTGTCCTAGCGGGAGGGGTGAACACCGGGGAGCTGTTTTTT. Amino acid sequence: CASSVLAGGVNTGELFF.

As to this clone: Additional DNA sequences in this sample encode the identical CDR3. V is TRBV9 and J is TRBJ2-7; TRBD2 aligns across 11 bases. This CDR3 has 15 amino acids. Germline trimming cut 4 bases from V and 2 bases from J; bases unmatched to any gene: 5. Germline CDR1 reads SGDLS; CDR2 reads YYNGEE. As DNA, the CDR3 is TGTGCCAGCAGCCCAGGACTAGCGGGCGCCTACGAGCAGTACTTC. It specifies CASSPGLAGAYEQYF.

This clone was counted a single time. V is TRBV5-5 and J is TRBJ2-2; the D gene is possibly TRBD2 (5 bases). Germline CDR1 and CDR2: SGHKS and YYEKEE (reference sequence). The CDR3 extends over 14 amino acids. Between the trimmed V and J ends, which lost 7 bases and 0 bases, there was a span of 10 bases. The DNA for the CDR3 is TGTGCCAGCGGCCTAGCCTCGAACACCGGGGAGCTGTTTTTT. Its protein product is CASGLASNTGELFF.

This chain links TRBV18 with TRBJ2-1, with a tentative D call TRBD2 (5 bases). Trimming stripped 5 bases from V and 7 bases from J, with 15 bases between. This CDR3 spans 14 amino acids. The germline CDR1 and CDR2 sequences are KGHSH and LQKENI. The CDR3 loop is CASSRGGPGNEQFF. The CDR3 DNA sequence: TGTGCCAGCTCAAGAGGAGGACCGGGGAATGAGCAGTTCTTC.

The chain has TRBV25-1 and TRBJ1-3; D ambiguous. This CDR3 is built from 12 residues. Germline V gene data show CDR1 as MGHDK and CDR2 as SYGVNS. V was shortened by 4 bases and J by 2 bases, with 3 bases between the two germline ends. CDR3 sequence reads: CASSAAGNTIYF. In DNA, the CDR3 is TGTGCCAGCAGTGCCGCTGGAAACACCATATATTTT.

With regard to this clone: Other DNA sequences in this sample translate to the same CDR3. This rearrangement joins TRBV5-1 to TRBJ1-3, with a tentative D call TRBD1 (5 bases). CDR1 and CDR2 from the germline V gene are SGHRS and YFSETQ. Between the trimmed V and J ends, which lost 0 bases and 4 bases, there was a span of 11 bases. The CDR3 is 15 amino acids. The DNA for the CDR3 is TGCGCCAGCAGCTTGGCCCCCGGGGGAGGAAACACCATATATTTT. This gives the protein CASSLAPGGGNTIYF. The variable domain in full, with the rest retrieved from reference TRBV5-1 and TRBJ1-3, is KAGVTQTPRYLIKTRGQQVTLSCSPISGHRSVSWYQQTPGQGLQFLFEYFSETQRNKGNFPGRFSGRQFSNSRSEMNVSTLELGDSALYLCASSLAPGGGNTIYFGEGSWLTVV.

The V call is TRBV5-1, the J call TRBJ2-3; D unresolved. Germline V gene sequence: CDR1 SGHRS, CDR2 YFSETQ. This CDR3 spans 16 amino acids. V lost 3 bases and J lost 1, with 15 bases in between. The CDR3 loop is CASSSIRIGGTDTQYF. The CDR3 nucleotides read TGCGCCAGCAGCTCAATCCGGATCGGTGGCACAGATACGCAGTATTTT. The variable domain in full, completed from reference TRBV5-1 and TRBJ2-3, reads KAGVTQTPRYLIKTRGQQVTLSCSPISGHRSVSWYQQTPGQGLQFLFEYFSETQRNKGNFPGRFSGRQFSNSRSEMNVSTLELGDSALYLCASSSIRIGGTDTQYFGPGTRLTVL.

The chain links TRBV10-2 to TRBJ2-7; maybe TRBD2 (5 bases). The CDR3 runs 16 residues. Trimming removed 0 bases at V and 2 bases at J, with 14 bases between. From germline, CDR1 is WSHSY and CDR2 SAAADI. This chain's CDR3 is CASSESSGPLPYEQYF. The DNA for the CDR3 is TGCGCCAGCAGTGAGTCAAGCGGTCCCCTTCCCTACGAGCAGTACTTC.

The DNA for the CDR3 is TGTGCCAGCAGCTTAAGCGTTGGGGATCAGCCCCAGCATTTT. It is translated as CASSLSVGDQPQHF. The chain is built from TRBV13 and TRBJ1-5; D is uncertain. V gave up 2 bases and J gave up 5 bases, with 10 bases separating them. Germline loops: CDR1 PRHDT, CDR2 FYEKMQ (reference sequence). The CDR3 has 14 amino acids.

This clone appeared a single time. The chain links TRBV18 to TRBJ2-7, with 13 bases lining up with TRBD2. The CDR3 has 18 amino acids. The V and J ends lost 2 bases and 6 bases, in that order; junction bases with no gene match: 13. The germline gives CDR1 KGHSH, CDR2 LQKENI. CDR3 in amino acids: CASSPSRTSGSGGLEQYF. The DNA of the CDR3 is TGTGCCAGCTCACCATCTCGGACTAGCGGGAGTGGGGGTCTCGAGCAGTACTTC.

The chain's CDR3 is CASSFSRNGASTDTQYF. The CDR3 coding sequence is TGTGCCAGTAGTTTTTCTCGGAACGGAGCTAGCACAGATACGCAGTATTTT. The V gene is TRBV19, the J gene TRBJ2-3; no reliable D call. This CDR3 contains 17 residues. CDR1 and CDR2 (germline): LNHDA, SQIVND (reference sequence). V dropped 5 bases and J dropped 0 bases, with 18 bases sitting between them.

V gene TRBV5-4 combines with J gene TRBJ2-7, with TRBD1 identical over 9 bases. The CDR3 runs 13 residues. Germline trimming cut 5 bases from V and 4 bases from J; bases unmatched to any gene: 4. In germline, CDR1 is SGHNT, CDR2 YYREEE (reference sequence). CDR3 protein: CASRGTGRYEQYF. CDR3 in DNA: TGTGCCAGCAGGGGGACAGGGCGGTACGAGCAGTACTTC.

Details on this clone: The same CDR3 is also encoded by other DNA sequences in this sample. This rearrangement joins TRBV7-9 to TRBJ2-3; 10 bases map to TRBD2. The V segment lost 4 bases and the J segment 1 base; nucleotides outside the gene matches: 2. The CDR3 covers 15 residues. CDR1 SEHNR and CDR2 FQNEAQ come from the germline V gene (reference sequence). CDR3 sequence (DNA): TGTGCCAGCAGCTCCGGACTAGCGGGCACAGATACGCAGTATTTT. Residues: CASSSGLAGTDTQYF. Complete variable domain (other parts from reference TRBV7-9 and TRBJ2-3): DTGVSQNPRHKITKRGQNVTFRCDPISEHNRLYWYRQTLGQGPEFLTYFQNEAQLEKSRLLSDRFSAERPKGSFSTLEIQRTEQGDSAMYLCASSSGLAGTDTQYFGPGTRLTVL.